This TCR beta chain was observed in a study of T cells in Graves' hyperthyroidism and ophthalmopathy. Regarding this clonotype: The junction differs from germline at one of its ends, possibly a read error.

The TCR beta CDR3 regions underwent amplification using RNA transcripts as the source. TCR CDR3 regions were first amplified by RT-PCR with HTBI primers. TCRdb independently ran MiXCR on the multiplex PCR reads; one entry per CDR3 protein. The repertoire consists of around 620,000 distinct CDR3 sequences, with about half occurring once and the leading ten covering about 20%. Per germline, CDR1 ENHRY and CDR2 SYGVKD. CDR3 length: 14 residues. This chain links TRBV10-3 with TRBJ1-3; no definite D call. Sequences were obtained from peripheral blood or thyroid tissue (not recorded which). This sequence was found in an adult woman with Graves' disease, either hyperthyroidism or ophthalmopathy (not recorded which). CDR3: CAINERRTGNTIYF. DNA of the CDR3: TGTGCCATCAATGAGAGACGTACTGGAAACACCATATATTTT.